These 10 T cell receptor beta chains were sequenced from one sample in a study of cytomegalovirus exposure and HLA in healthy donors (dated by TCRdb to the late 2010s). To prepare the library, the immunoSEQ multiplex PCR assay was applied. For the multiplex PCR, a mixture combining 60 forward primers for TCR Vbeta segments and 13 reverse primers for TCR Jbeta segments was used. Drawn from immuneACCESS, this table holds only the in-frame rearrangements with V and J called that TCRdb kept. Clones are partly lost; checked studies trace under half to an unresolved V gene and leave the rest unexplained. Counted in this sample were roughly 180,000 clones; about four fifths of them appeared once. Together, the top ten hold about 0.8% of the sample. Source material: PBMCs. Source of these receptors: a woman aged 18-29 years in good health and CMV-seronegative.

This clone was picked up a small number of times. The chain links TRBV6-5 to TRBJ1-1; D gene unclear. Per the germline V gene, CDR1 is MNHEY and CDR2 is SVGAGI. V gave up 6 bases and J gave up 1 base, with 12 bases separating them. This CDR3 has 14 residues. CDR3 in DNA: TGTGCCAGCAGAGATCAGTGGAGGAACACTGAAGCTTTCTTT. Protein sequence: CASRDQWRNTEAFF.

The chain has TRBV19 and TRBJ2-3; 7 bases match TRBD2. Germline V gene sequence: CDR1 LNHDA, CDR2 SQIVND (reference sequence). This CDR3 is built from 12 residues. V dropped 3 bases and J dropped 6; count of bases not matched to a gene: 0. CDR3 nucleotide sequence: TGTGCCAGTAGTATCGGGGGGGATACGCAGTATTTT. This codes for CASSIGGDTQYF.

Turning to this clone: One end of the junction varies from germline; a read error may be responsible. The J gene is TRBJ2-1, the V gene TRBV6-4, with D perhaps matching TRBD1 (6 bases). Germline values: CDR1 MRHNA, CDR2 SNTAGT. The CDR3 covers 11 residues. CDR3 amino acids: CCETGGNEQFF. The DNA for the CDR3 is TGCTGCGAGACAGGCGGGAATGAGCAGTTCTTC.

The chain employs TRBV30 and TRBJ1-2; D uncertain. Trimming left V 4 bases short and J 5 bases short, with 14 bases between. The CDR3 is made up of 13 amino acids. The germline V gene has CDR1 GTSNPN and CDR2 SVGIG (reference sequence). CDR3 sequence reads: CAWTVQEGYGYTF. DNA of the CDR3: TGTGCCTGGACGGTCCAGGAGGGTTATGGCTACACCTTC.

The rearrangement links TRBV2 to TRBJ2-7; TRBD2 might be the D (6 bases). This CDR3 contains 11 residues. With 8 bases removed from V and 3 bases from J, the gap between germline ends came to 8 bases. Germline V gene lookup returns CDR1 SNHLY and CDR2 FYNNEI. The CDR3 DNA follows: TGTGCCAGCCGACTAGGCTACGAGCAGTACTTC. Translation gives CASRLGYEQYF.

CDR3 nucleotides: TGTGCCAGCAGCTCCTTCCCACAGGGGGTAGCCAAAAACATTCAGTACTTC. This gives the protein CASSSFPQGVAKNIQYF. The genes are TRBV5-8 and TRBJ2-4, with 8 bases lining up with TRBD1. With V trimmed by 3 bases and J by 0 bases, 8 bases remained unmatched. The CDR3 is 17 amino acids. Germline V lookup: CDR1 SGHTS, CDR2 YDEGEE.

V gene TRBV7-2 combines with J gene TRBJ2-7; D perhaps matches TRBD1 (6 bases). V lost 3 bases and J lost 1, with 7 bases in between. This CDR3 contains 13 residues. The germline V gene has CDR1 SGHTA and CDR2 FQGNSA. The CDR3 sequence is CASSFDRSYEQYF. In DNA form, the CDR3 reads TGTGCCAGCAGCTTCGACAGGTCCTACGAGCAGTACTTC.

The chain recombines TRBV30 with TRBJ2-3; 11 bases align to TRBD2. Per germline, CDR1 GTSNPN and CDR2 SVGIG (reference sequence). Trimming cost V 4 bases and J 8 bases; bases outside gene matches: 8. The CDR3 extends over 14 amino acids. CDR3 amino acids: CAWKVAGGARTQYF. The CDR3 region has the DNA TGTGCCTGGAAAGTAGCGGGAGGGGCTCGTACGCAGTATTTT.

The CDR3 loop is CASSNRVRQPQHF. The DNA of the CDR3 is TGTGCCAGTAGTAACAGGGTACGTCAGCCCCAGCATTTT. The chain recombines TRBV19 with TRBJ1-5; D is possibly TRBD1 (6 bases). Trimming took off 4 bases at V and 6 bases at J, with 10 bases between the two ends. Germline values: CDR1 LNHDA, CDR2 SQIVND (reference sequence). CDR3 length equals 13 residues.

CDR3 nucleotide sequence: TGTGCCAGCAGCGTAGTTGGCGGGGAAGATACGCAGTATTTT. This gives the protein CASSVVGGEDTQYF. The chain links TRBV9 to TRBJ2-3; D is possibly TRBD2 (6 bases). Germline V gene lookup returns CDR1 SGDLS and CDR2 YYNGEE. V dropped 0 bases and J dropped 5 bases, with 10 bases sitting between them. CDR3 length: 14 amino acids.